This T cell receptor beta chain was recovered during a study of blood T cell repertoires in COVID-19. Profiling relied on immunoSEQ multiplex PCR, and the TCRdb table lists in-frame clones only, not all of them. The sample contains some 330,000 clones, approximately 89% of which appear only once. One Seattle source followed patients from active infection through their disease course. Sequencing input: peripheral blood. This receptor was identified in a woman aged 25 to 45 with COVID-19, enrolled during active disease.

Here the CDR3 DNA reads TGTGCCAGCAGACTTGACAGGGATTCCTACAATGAGCAGTTCTTC. It specifies CASRLDRDSYNEQFF. The chain couples TRBV6-6 to TRBJ2-1; 7 positions match TRBD1. Germline-derived CDR1 and CDR2 are MNHNY and SVGAGI (reference sequence). Trimming at V came to 6 bases and at J to 1 base, leaving 6 bases not matched to a gene. This CDR3 is built from 15 residues.